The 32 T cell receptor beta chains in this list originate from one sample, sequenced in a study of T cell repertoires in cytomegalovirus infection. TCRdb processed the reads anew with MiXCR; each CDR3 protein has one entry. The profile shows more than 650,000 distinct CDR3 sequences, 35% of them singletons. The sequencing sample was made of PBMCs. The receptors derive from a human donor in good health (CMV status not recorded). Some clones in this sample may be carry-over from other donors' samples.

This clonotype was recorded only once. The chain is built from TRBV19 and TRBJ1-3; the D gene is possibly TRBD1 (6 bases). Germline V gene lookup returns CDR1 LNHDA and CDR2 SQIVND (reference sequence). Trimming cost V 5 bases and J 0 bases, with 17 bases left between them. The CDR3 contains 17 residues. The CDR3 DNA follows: TGTGCCAGTAGTGCAGAGAGAGACAGGATCTCTGGAAACACCATATATTTT. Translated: CASSAERDRISGNTIYF.

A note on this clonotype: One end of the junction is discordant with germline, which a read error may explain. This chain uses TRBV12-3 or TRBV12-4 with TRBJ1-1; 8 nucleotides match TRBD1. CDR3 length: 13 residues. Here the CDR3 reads CARTQGAGTEVFF. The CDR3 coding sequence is TGTGCCAGAACTCAGGGGGCTGGTACTGAAGTTTTCTTT.

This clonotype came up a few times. The CDR3 DNA reads as TGTGCCAGTACCGGGACAGGTGGGATCAATCAGCCCCAGCATTTT. Translated: CASTGTGGINQPQHF. The V and J genes are TRBV19 and TRBJ1-5; 8 bases line up with TRBD1. The CDR3 runs 15 residues. Germline-derived CDR1 and CDR2 are LNHDA and SQIVND (reference sequence). Unmatched junction bases numbered 8, after V lost 7 bases and J lost 3 bases.

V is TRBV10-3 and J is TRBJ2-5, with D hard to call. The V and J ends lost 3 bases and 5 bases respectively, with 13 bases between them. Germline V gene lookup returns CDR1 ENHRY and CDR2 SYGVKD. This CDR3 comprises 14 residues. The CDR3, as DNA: TGTGCCATCAGTGACTTTGGGTCGCGGGAGACCCAGTACTTC. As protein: CAISDFGSRETQYF.

The DNA of the CDR3 is TGTGCCAGCAGCGCGGTCGGTAGCAATCAGCCCCAGCATTTT. This encodes CASSAVGSNQPQHF. V gene TRBV28 combines with J gene TRBJ1-5; no clear D gene. The CDR3 sequence is 14 residues long. Germline-derived CDR1 and CDR2 are MDHEN and SYDVKM. Trimming stripped 6 bases from V and 0 bases from J, with 9 bases between.

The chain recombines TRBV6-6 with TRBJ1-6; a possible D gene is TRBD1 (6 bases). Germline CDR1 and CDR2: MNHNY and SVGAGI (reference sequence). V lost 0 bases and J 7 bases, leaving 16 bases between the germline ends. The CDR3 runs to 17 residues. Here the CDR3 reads CASSYSIGGAGNSPLHF. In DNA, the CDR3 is TGTGCCAGCAGTTACTCGATAGGGGGGGCCGGCAATTCACCCCTCCACTTT.

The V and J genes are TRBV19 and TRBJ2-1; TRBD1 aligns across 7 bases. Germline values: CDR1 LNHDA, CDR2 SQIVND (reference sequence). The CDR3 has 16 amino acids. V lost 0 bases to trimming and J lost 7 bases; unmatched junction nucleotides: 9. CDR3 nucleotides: TGTGCCAGTAGTATAGACCTACAGGGGCACCCAAATGAGCAGTTCTTC. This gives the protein CASSIDLQGHPNEQFF. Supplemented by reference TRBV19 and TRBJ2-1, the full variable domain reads DGGITQSPKYLFRKEGQNVTLSCEQNLNHDAMYWYRQDPGQGLRLIYYSQIVNDFQKGDIAEGYSVSREKKESFPLTVTSAQKNPTAFYLCASSIDLQGHPNEQFFGPGTRLTVL.

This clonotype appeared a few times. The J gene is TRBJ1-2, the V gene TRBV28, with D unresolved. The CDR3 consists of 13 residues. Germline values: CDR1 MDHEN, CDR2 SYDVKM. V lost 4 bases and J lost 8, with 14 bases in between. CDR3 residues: CASSSTSSWGYTF. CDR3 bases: TGTGCCAGCAGTTCAACCTCCTCGTGGGGCTACACCTTC.

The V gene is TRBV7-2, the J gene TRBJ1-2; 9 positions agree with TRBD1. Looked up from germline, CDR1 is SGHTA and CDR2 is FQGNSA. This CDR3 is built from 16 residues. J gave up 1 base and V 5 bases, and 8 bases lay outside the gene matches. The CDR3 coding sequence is TGTGCCAGCAGCAGACGACAGGGGGTCGGTAACTATGGCTACACCTTC. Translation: CASSRRQGVGNYGYTF.

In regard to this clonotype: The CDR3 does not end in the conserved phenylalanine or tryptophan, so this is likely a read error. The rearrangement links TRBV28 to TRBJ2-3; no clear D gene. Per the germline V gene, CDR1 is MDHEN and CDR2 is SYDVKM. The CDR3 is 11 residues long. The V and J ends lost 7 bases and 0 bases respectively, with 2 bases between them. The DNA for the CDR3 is TGTGCCAGCATGAGCACAGATACGCAGTATTTG. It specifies CASMSTDTQYL.

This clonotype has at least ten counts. The CDR3 is CASSLLRGGYNEQFF. CDR3 nucleotides: TGTGCCAGCAGCTTACTGCGGGGGGGGTACAATGAGCAGTTCTTC. The chain has TRBV7-2 and TRBJ2-1, with 9 bases identical to TRBD2. Unmatched junction bases numbered 3, after V lost 2 bases and J lost 4 bases. This CDR3 contains 15 residues. The germline V gene encodes CDR1 SGHTA and CDR2 FQGNSA.

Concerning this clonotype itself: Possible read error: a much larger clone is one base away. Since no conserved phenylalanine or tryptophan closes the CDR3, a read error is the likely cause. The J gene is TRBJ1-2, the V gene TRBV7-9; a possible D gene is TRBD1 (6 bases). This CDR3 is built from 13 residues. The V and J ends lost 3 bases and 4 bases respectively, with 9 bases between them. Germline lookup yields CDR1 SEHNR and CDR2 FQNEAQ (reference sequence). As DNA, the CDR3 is TGTGCCAGCAGCTTGCGAGGGGGCTATGGCTACACCTCC. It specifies CASSLRGGYGYTS.

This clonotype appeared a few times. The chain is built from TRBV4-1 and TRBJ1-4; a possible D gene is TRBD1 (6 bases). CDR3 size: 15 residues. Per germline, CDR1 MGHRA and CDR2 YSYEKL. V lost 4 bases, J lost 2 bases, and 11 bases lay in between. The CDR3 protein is CASSPQGLTNEKLFF. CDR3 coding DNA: TGCGCCAGCAGCCCACAGGGTTTGACTAATGAAAAACTGTTTTTT.

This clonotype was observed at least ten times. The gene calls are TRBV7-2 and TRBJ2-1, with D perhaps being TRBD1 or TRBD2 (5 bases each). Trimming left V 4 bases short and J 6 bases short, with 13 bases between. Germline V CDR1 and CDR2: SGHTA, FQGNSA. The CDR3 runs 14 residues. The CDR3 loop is CASSSSGTGNEQFF. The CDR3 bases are TGTGCCAGCAGCTCTTCCGGGACCGGCAATGAGCAGTTCTTC.

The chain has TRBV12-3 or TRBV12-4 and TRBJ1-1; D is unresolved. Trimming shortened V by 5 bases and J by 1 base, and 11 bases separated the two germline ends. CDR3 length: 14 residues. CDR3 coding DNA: TGTGCCAGCAGTCCAGAGACCGAGAACACTGAAGCTTTCTTT. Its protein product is CASSPETENTEAFF.

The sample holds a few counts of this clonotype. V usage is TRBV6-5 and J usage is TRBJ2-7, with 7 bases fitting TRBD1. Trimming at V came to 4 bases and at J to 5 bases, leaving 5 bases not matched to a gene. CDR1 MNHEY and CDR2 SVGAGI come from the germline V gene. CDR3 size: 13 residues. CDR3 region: CASSSRGHHEQYF. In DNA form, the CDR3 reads TGTGCCAGCAGTTCGAGGGGGCATCACGAGCAGTACTTC.

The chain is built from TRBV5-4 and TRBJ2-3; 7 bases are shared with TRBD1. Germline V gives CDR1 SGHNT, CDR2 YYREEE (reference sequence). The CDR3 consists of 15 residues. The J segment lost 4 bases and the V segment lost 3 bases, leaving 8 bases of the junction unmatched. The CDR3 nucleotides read TGTGCCAGCAGCTCAGGAAGGGGGCAGCCAGATACGCAGTATTTT. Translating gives CASSSGRGQPDTQYF.

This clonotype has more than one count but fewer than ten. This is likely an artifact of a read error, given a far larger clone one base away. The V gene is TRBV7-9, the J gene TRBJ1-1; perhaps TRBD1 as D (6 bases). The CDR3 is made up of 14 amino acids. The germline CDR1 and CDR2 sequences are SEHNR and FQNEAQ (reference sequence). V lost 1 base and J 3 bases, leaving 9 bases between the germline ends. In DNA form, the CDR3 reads TGTGCCAGCAGCTTAGGGACAGCGGACACTGAAGCTTTCTTT. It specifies CASSLGTADTEAFF. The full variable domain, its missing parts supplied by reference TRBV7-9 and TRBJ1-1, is DTGVSQNPRHKITKRGQNVTFRCDPISEHNRLYWYRQTLGQGPEFLTYFQNEAQLEKSRLLSDRFSAERPKGSFSTLEIQRTEQGDSAMYLCASSLGTADTEAFFGQGTRLTVV.

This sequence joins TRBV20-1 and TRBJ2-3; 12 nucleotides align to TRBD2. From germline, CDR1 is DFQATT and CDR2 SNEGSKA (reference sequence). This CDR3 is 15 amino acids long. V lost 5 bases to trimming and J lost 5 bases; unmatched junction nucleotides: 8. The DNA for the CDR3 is TGCAGTGCTCGGAGACTAGCGGGGGATCTAGATACGCAGTATTTT. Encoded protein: CSARRLAGDLDTQYF.

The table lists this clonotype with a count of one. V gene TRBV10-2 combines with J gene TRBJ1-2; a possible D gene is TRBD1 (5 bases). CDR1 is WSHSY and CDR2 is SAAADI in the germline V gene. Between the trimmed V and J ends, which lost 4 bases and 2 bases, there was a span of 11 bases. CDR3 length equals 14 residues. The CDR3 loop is CASSAARVNYGYTF. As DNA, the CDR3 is TGCGCCAGCAGTGCAGCCAGGGTAAACTATGGCTACACCTTC.

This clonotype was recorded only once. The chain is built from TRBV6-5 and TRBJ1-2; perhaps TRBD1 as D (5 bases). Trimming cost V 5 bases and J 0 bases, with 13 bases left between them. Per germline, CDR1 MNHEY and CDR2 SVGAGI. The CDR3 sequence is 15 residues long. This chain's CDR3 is CASSQDSLTNYGYTF. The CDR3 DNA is TGTGCCAGCAGTCAAGACAGTTTAACTAACTATGGCTACACCTTC.

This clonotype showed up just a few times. The CDR3 DNA reads TGCAGTGCTAGAGGGGGGCAAGAGACCCAGTACTTC. Translation gives CSARGGQETQYF. The chain carries TRBV20-1 and TRBJ2-5; D may be TRBD1 or TRBD2 (5 bases each). The CDR3 extends over 12 amino acids. Germline V CDR1 and CDR2: DFQATT, SNEGSKA (reference sequence). The V end lost 1 base, the J end lost 2 bases, and 5 bases lay between the germline ends.

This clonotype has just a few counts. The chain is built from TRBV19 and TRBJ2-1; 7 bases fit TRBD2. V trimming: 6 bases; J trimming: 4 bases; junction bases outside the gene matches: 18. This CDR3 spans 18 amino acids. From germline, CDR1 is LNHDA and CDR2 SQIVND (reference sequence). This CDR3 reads CASSLSPLAGLGYNEQFF. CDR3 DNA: TGTGCCAGTAGCCTCTCCCCCTTAGCGGGCCTCGGGTACAATGAGCAGTTCTTC.

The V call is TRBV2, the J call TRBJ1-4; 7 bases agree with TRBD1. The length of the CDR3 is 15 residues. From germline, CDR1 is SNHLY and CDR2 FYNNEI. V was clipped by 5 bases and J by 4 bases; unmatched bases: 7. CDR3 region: CASSTGQANNEKLFF. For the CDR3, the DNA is TGTGCCAGCAGTACTGGACAGGCGAATAATGAAAAACTGTTTTTT.

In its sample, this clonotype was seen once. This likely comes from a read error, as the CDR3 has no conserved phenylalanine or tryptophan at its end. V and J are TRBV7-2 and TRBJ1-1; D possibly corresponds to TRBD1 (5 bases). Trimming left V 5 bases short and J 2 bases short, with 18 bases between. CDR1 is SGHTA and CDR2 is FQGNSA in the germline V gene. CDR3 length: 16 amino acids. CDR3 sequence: CASSLIRGFGNTEAFV. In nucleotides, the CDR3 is TGTGCCAGCAGCCTAATCCGGGGCTTTGGTAACACTGAAGCTTTCGTT.

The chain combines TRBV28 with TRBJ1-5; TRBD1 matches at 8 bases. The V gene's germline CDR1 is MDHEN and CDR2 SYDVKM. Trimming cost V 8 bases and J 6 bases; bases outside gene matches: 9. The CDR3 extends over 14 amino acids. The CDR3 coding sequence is TGTGCCAGCGATACAGGGGGAACGCTTCAGCCCCAGCATTTT. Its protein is CASDTGGTLQPQHF. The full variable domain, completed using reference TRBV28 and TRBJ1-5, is DVKVTQSSRYLVKRTGEKVFLECVQDMDHENMFWYRQDPGLGLRLIYFSYDVKMKEKGDIPEGYSVSREKKERFSLILESASTNQTSMYLCASDTGGTLQPQHFGDGTRLSIL.

This CDR3 reads CASSLAKLGALAGYTF. CDR3 bases: TGTGCCAGCAGCTTGGCCAAGTTGGGGGCGCTGGCTGGCTACACCTTC. The gene calls are TRBV5-6 and TRBJ1-2; D might be TRBD1 (6 bases). V shed 0 bases and J shed 7 bases, with 19 bases lying between them. From germline, CDR1 is SGHDT and CDR2 YYEEEE. This CDR3 is 16 amino acids long.

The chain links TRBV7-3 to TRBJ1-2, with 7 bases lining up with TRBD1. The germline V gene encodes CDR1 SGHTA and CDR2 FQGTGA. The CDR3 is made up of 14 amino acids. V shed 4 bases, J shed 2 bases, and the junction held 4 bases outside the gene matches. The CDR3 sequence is CASSSDRSNYGYTF. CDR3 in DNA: TGTGCCAGCAGCTCGGACAGGTCGAACTATGGCTACACCTTC.

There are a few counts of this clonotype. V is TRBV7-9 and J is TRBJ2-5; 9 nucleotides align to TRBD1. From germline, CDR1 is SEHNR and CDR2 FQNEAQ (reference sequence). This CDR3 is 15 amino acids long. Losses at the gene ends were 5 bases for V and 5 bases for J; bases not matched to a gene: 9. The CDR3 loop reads CASSPTDRGGETQYF. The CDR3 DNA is TGTGCCAGCAGCCCAACGGACAGGGGCGGCGAGACCCAGTACTTC.

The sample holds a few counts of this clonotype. CDR3 nucleotides: TGTGCCAGCCGCCACCTGGGGGTGTCCCAAGAGACCCAGTACTTC. This sequence encodes CASRHLGVSQETQYF. The chain has TRBV28 and TRBJ2-5; D might be TRBD1 or TRBD2, each matching 5 bases. Germline lookup yields CDR1 MDHEN and CDR2 SYDVKM. V was cut by 8 bases and J by 1 base, with 17 bases left in between. CDR3 length: 15 amino acids.

The CDR3 DNA is TGTGCCAGCAGCCGCGGAGGGTCTATTGGCTACACCTTC. Protein sequence: CASSRGGSIGYTF. The J gene is TRBJ1-2, the V gene TRBV7-2; D not certain. The CDR3 is made up of 13 amino acids. Germline CDR1 reads SGHTA; CDR2 reads FQGNSA. V lost 5 bases to trimming and J lost 7 bases, with 14 bases between them.

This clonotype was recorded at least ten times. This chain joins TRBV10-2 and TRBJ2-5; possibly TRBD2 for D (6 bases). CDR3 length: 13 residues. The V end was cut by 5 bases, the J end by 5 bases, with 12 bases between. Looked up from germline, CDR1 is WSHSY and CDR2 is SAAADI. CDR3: CASSPKAGETQYF. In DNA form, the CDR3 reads TGCGCCAGCAGTCCTAAGGCGGGGGAGACCCAGTACTTC.